This T cell receptor (beta chain) comes out of a study of T cells after yellow fever vaccination. General study results and limits: Sorted repertoires could include abundant contaminating clonotypes from bulk cells. Shared CD4/CD8 clonotypes were a small share, likely from convergent recombination.

For this clonotype: Its antigen is not identified.

A process of 5'RACE template switching, which added a universal primer site and UMIs, was used to make TCR cDNA. MiXCR, applied by TCRdb to the 5' RACE reads, yields one record per CDR3 protein. Here the sample spans about 240,000 distinct CDR3 sequences, less than 9% being singletons. The TCR originated in a man aged 30 to 45 who received the YFV17D yellow fever vaccine. The sample in question was CD4+ T cells sorted from PBMCs, obtained 15 days after the yellow fever booster vaccination.

CDR3 nucleotide sequence: TGCAGTGCAGGACAGGGAACAGCTAACTATGGCTACACCTTC. It yields the protein CSAGQGTANYGYTF. J is TRBJ1-2 and V is TRBV20-1; TRBD1 aligns across 8 bases. J was trimmed by 0 bases and V by 6 bases; bases with no gene match: 6. Looked up from germline, CDR1 is DFQATT and CDR2 is SNEGSKA (reference sequence). There are 14 residues in the CDR3.